This TCR beta chain emerged from a study of monozygotic twins with inflammatory bowel disease. Overall study findings and caveats: The authors found no support for a single strong IBD-associated signal or clonotype. Especially where disease activity was present, IBD patients had fewer clonotypes in common with others than healthy twins did. Healthy co-twins, by inverse Simpson, had higher TCRbeta diversity than their siblings with IBD.

Germline assignment: CDR1 SGHRS and CDR2 YFSETQ. CDR3 size: 15 residues. UMIs containing a 6-nucleotide sample barcode were added via template switching. Reanalyzing the 5' RACE reads, TCRdb keeps one entry per CDR3 protein, without DNA. The table for this sample gives around 450,000 distinct CDR3 sequences. For this clonotype: The antigen is undetermined.

The V call is TRBV5-1, the J call TRBJ1-5; TCRdb lists TRBD1, though no DNA is available to test this call. The sequenced material came from blood. The TCR originated in a human donor with ulcerative colitis or Crohn's disease, or a healthy co-twin of an affected twin (not recorded which). The CDR3 loop is CASRWGPEANQPQHF.